The entry below describes one TCR beta chain. Its antigen remains unknown. These data originate in a study of T cell responses to AZD1222 COVID-19 vaccine. TCRdb's table, derived via immunoSEQ multiplex PCR, lists solely in-frame clones and lacks some. The sample contains 95,000 to 150,000 clones, about 89% of which appear only once. Per germline, CDR1 SGHDT and CDR2 YYEEEE. The V end was cut by 0 bases, the J end by 0 bases, with 17 bases between. The CDR3 contains 18 residues. Study results and caveats: Reportedly, nearly half of unique spike TCRs recognized epitopes outside B.1.351/B.1.1.7 mutations. Baseline seropositivity characterized only six AZD1222 recipients.

The TCR was taken from an adult in good health. Sequencing used peripheral blood, obtained on day 0 of AZD1222 vaccination. V is TRBV5-6 and J is TRBJ2-3; D possibly matches TRBD1 or TRBD2 (6 bases each). CDR3 loop: CASSLEVGGGGSTDTQYF. Here the CDR3 DNA reads TGTGCCAGCAGCTTGGAGGTGGGAGGAGGGGGAAGCACAGATACGCAGTATTTT.